A single sample is the source of the 9 T cell receptor beta chains below, sequenced in a study of shared clonotypes between healthy human individuals. Assay: immunoSEQ multiplex PCR; the TCRdb copy retains only in-frame clones and omits some. The sample lists 2 million to 2.5 million clones, just over 90% occurring once. Terminally differentiated effector memory CD45RA+ cells were excluded from the naive CD8 cells, which were CD45RO-negative and positively selected for CCR7. Material: naive CD8+ T cells from PBMCs. These receptors came from a man aged 18 to 29 in good health. Some clones in this sample may be carry-over from other donors' samples.

The chain joins TRBV7-2 to TRBJ2-1; 7 positions match TRBD2. CDR3 size: 16 residues. Germline V gene lookup returns CDR1 SGHTA and CDR2 FQGNSA. The junction had 5 bases not matched to a gene; V was cut back by 1 base and J by 2 bases. The CDR3 sequence is CASSLEREPTYNEQFF. In nucleotides, the CDR3 is TGTGCCAGCAGCTTAGAGCGGGAACCCACCTACAATGAGCAGTTCTTC.

The gene calls are TRBV11-2 and TRBJ1-5, with D possibly being TRBD1 (5 bases). V was pared by 5 bases and J by 3 bases, with 8 bases between. The length of the CDR3 is 13 residues. Per the germline V gene, CDR1 is SGHAT and CDR2 is FQNNGV. This chain's CDR3 is CASSGGINQPQHF. For the CDR3, the DNA is TGTGCCAGCAGCGGGGGTATCAATCAGCCCCAGCATTTT.

The rearrangement uses TRBV2 and TRBJ2-3, with TRBD2 matching 10 bases. CDR3 length: 15 residues. V gave up 6 bases and J gave up 6 bases; unmatched junction bases: 9. Per the germline V gene, CDR1 is SNHLY and CDR2 is FYNNEI. CDR3 residues: CASRTSSGSSDTQYF. CDR3 in DNA: TGTGCCAGCAGGACCTCTAGCGGGAGCTCGGATACGCAGTATTTT.

The CDR3 here is CASSGGTEAFF. For the CDR3, the DNA is TGCGCCAGCAGTGGGGGCACTGAAGCTTTCTTT. The chain couples TRBV10-2 to TRBJ1-1; D gene unclear. Germline V gene lookup returns CDR1 WSHSY and CDR2 SAAADI. The CDR3 totals 11 residues. Trimming took off 4 bases at V and 4 bases at J, with 4 bases between the two ends.

The chain carries TRBV7-9 and TRBJ2-5; either TRBD1 or TRBD2 may supply D (5 bases each). From germline, CDR1 is SEHNR and CDR2 FQNEAQ (reference sequence). The ends were cut back, 5 bases at V and 5 bases at J, with 18 bases in the middle. This CDR3 is built from 15 residues. The DNA for the CDR3 is TGTGCCAGCAGCGGAGAGGGACCGGCCAGGGAGACCCAGTACTTC. It encodes CASSGEGPARETQYF.

This chain's CDR3 is CASSLPGLAGSSYNEQFF. Here the CDR3 DNA reads TGTGCCAGCAGCCTCCCGGGACTAGCGGGGAGCTCCTACAATGAGCAGTTCTTC. This chain links TRBV7-9 with TRBJ2-1; 13 bases agree with TRBD2. The germline CDR1 and CDR2 sequences are SEHNR and FQNEAQ (reference sequence). This CDR3 is 18 amino acids long. The V segment lost 5 bases and the J segment 0 bases; nucleotides outside the gene matches: 7.

A word on this clone: This specimen includes other DNA sequences encoding the same CDR3. The chain joins TRBV27 to TRBJ2-7; D possibly corresponds to TRBD1 (6 bases). CDR3 length: 12 residues. Trimming shortened V by 1 base and J by 6 bases, and 7 bases separated the two germline ends. Germline CDR1 MNHEY, CDR2 SMNVEV (reference sequence). The CDR3 here is CASSLLGGEQYF. In nucleotides, the CDR3 is TGTGCCAGCAGTTTATTAGGGGGCGAGCAGTACTTC.

This rearrangement joins TRBV10-2 to TRBJ1-3; D is unclear. The germline V and J ends were trimmed by 0 bases and 0 bases, with 6 bases remaining between them. The CDR3 extends over 15 amino acids. Looked up from germline, CDR1 is WSHSY and CDR2 is SAAADI. The CDR3 coding sequence is TGCGCCAGCAGTGAGTCCTCAGTCTCTGGAAACACCATATATTTT. Amino acids: CASSESSVSGNTIYF.

The rearrangement uses TRBV27 and TRBJ1-1, with D hard to call. V was clipped by 5 bases and J by 2 bases, with 9 bases between them. This CDR3 has 13 amino acids. The germline V gene encodes CDR1 MNHEY and CDR2 SMNVEV (reference sequence). CDR3 loop: CASSPTRNTEAFF. DNA of the CDR3: TGTGCCAGCAGTCCGACAAGAAACACTGAAGCTTTCTTT.